This T cell receptor (beta chain) was recovered during a study of T cell changes during pregnancy in multiple sclerosis (dated by TCRdb to between 2019 and 2020). Some background on the complete study: The study examined how the T cell repertoire changed over the course of pregnancy in women with multiple sclerosis.

Points on this clone: Its binding antigen is unknown. There are no base qualities to consult, and no much larger clone falls within one base.

CDR1 and CDR2 are read off the germline V gene as SGHTA and FQGNSA. The CDR3 contains 14 residues, cysteine and phenylalanine counted. Just CDR3 DNA is preserved here, 42 bases in frame from base 1. The junction shows trimming of 3 bases on V and 3 bases on J, and the gene matches do not reach 3 bases of it. The protocol used for the library was the immunoSEQ multiplex PCR assay. TCRdb's version of the immuneACCESS table is confined to in-frame rearrangements and falls short of the full clone set. An unresolved V gene accounts for under half of the shortfall where checked; the remainder is of unknown origin. A total of around 30,000 clones appear in this sample, more than 80% of them only once. Clones ranked in the top ten supply 0.71% of the sample.

The input for sequencing was CD4+ T cells from peripheral blood mononuclear cells, taken in the first trimester of pregnancy. This receptor was identified in a female donor with multiple sclerosis, enrolled in a pregnancy study. The rearranged segments are TRBV7-2 and TRBJ1-1; a stretch of 8 junction bases matches TRBD1. The DNA sequence follows: TGTGCCAGCAGCTTCAGGGGGCAGGACACTGAAGCTTTCTTT. This gives the protein CASSFRGQDTEAFF.